Included here is one TCR beta chain sequence, with context. In the source study's methods: Amplification with reference gene primers provided the estimates of nucleated cell counts. Generated by immunoSEQ multiplex PCR, the TCRdb table keeps only in-frame clones and is missing some. For V, J and clone size, that table is used; D and trimming come from the DNA. The sample has 45,000 or so clones, around 90% seen once. The CDR3 has 13 amino acids. V shed 6 bases and J shed 0 bases, with 8 bases lying between them. The germline V gene has CDR1 MNHEY and CDR2 SVGAGI. These data are taken from a study of blood T cell repertoires in COVID-19. The overall study: The United States, Italy and Spain were the sources of the acute and convalescent COVID-19 samples. The analysed material was cDNA or gDNA that came from T cells, B-cell-depleted T cells, or PBMCs.

This chain connects TRBV6-5 to TRBJ1-1; D is uncertain. This TCR was recovered from a man aged 80 or over with acute or convalescent COVID-19. Sequenced input: peripheral blood. The CDR3 loop reads CASRRALNTEAFF. CDR3 DNA: TGTGCCAGCAGGAGGGCGCTGAACACTGAAGCTTTCTTT.